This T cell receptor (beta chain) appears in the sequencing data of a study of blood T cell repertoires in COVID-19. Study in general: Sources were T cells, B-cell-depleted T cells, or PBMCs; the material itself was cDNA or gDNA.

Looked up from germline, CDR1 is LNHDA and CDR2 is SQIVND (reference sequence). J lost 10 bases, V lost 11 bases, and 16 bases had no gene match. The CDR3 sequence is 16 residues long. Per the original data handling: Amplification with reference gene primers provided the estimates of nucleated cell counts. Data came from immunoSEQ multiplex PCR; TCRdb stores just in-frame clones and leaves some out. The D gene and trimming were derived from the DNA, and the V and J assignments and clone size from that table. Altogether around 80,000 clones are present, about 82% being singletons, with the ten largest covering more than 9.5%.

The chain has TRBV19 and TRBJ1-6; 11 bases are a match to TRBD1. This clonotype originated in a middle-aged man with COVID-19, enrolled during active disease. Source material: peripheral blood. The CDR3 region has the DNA TGTGCCGCCGCCCGGAGCCCCGGGACAGGGGGATCACCCCTCCACTTT. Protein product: CAAARSPGTGGSPLHF.